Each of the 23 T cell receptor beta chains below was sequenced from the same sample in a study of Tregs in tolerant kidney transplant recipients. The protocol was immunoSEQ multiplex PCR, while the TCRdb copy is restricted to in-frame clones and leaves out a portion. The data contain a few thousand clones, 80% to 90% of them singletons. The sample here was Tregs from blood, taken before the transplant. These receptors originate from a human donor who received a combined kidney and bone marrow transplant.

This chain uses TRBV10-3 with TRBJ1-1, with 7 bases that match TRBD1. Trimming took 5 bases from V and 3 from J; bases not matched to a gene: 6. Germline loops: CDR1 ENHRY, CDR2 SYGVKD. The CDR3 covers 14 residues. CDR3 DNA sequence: TGTGCCATCAGTTACAGGGGAGATGACACTGAAGCTTTCTTT. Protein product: CAISYRGDDTEAFF.

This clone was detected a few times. CDR3 sequence reads: CASSEWDRGSEQYF. The CDR3 DNA follows: TGTGCCAGCAGTGAGTGGGACAGGGGATCCGAGCAGTACTTC. The chain has TRBV2 and TRBJ2-7; 10 nucleotides agree with TRBD1. The CDR3 runs to 14 residues. The V gene's germline CDR1 is SNHLY and CDR2 FYNNEI. With 3 bases clipped from V and 6 bases from J, the junction kept 5 bases outside the gene matches.

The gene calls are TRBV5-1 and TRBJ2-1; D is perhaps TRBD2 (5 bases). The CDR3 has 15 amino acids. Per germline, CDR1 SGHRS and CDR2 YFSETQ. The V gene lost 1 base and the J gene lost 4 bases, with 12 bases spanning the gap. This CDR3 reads CASSLSDSRYNEQFF. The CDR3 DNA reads TGCGCCAGCAGCTTGTCGGACTCGAGATACAATGAGCAGTTCTTC.

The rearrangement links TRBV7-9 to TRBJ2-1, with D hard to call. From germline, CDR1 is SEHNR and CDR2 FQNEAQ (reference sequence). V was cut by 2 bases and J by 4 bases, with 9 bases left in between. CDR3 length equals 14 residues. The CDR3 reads CASSLTGLYNEQFF. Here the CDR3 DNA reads TGTGCCAGCAGCTTAACCGGTTTATACAATGAGCAGTTCTTC.

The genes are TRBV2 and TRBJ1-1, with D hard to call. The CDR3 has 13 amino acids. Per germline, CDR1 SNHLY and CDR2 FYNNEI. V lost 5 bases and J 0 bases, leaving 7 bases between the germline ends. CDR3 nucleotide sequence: TGTGCCAGCAGTCGCCGGGTGAACACTGAAGCTTTCTTT. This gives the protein CASSRRVNTEAFF.

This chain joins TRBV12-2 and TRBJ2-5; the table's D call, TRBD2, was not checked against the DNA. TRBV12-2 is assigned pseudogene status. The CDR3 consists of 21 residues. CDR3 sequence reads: CASRLVGGWTSGRGAQETQYF. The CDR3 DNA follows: TGTGCAAGTCGCTTAGTTGGGGGTTGGACTAGCGGGAGGGGGGCCCAAGAGACCCAGTACTTC.

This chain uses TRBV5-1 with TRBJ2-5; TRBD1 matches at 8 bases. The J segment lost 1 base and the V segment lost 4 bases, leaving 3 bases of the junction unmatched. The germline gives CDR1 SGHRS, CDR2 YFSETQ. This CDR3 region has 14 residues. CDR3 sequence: CASSTGQGQETQYF. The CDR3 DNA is TGCGCCAGCAGCACCGGACAGGGCCAAGAGACCCAGTACTTC.

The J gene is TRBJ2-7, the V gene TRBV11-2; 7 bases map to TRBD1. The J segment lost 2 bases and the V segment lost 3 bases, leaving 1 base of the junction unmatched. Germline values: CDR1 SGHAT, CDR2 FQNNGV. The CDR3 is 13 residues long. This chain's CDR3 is CASSFGTAYEQYF. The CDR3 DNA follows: TGTGCCAGCAGCTTCGGGACAGCCTACGAGCAGTACTTC.

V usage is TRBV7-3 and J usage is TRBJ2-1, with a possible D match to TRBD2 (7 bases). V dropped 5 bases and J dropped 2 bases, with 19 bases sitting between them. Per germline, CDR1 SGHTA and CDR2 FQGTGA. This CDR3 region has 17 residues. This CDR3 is CASSHLGGGRPYNEQFF. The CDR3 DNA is TGTGCCAGCAGCCACCTGGGGGGGGGCCGGCCCTACAATGAGCAGTTCTTC.

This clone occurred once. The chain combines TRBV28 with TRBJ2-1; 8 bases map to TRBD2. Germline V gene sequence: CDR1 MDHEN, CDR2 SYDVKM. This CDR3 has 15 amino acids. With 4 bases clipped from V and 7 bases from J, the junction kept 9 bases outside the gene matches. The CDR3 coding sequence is TGTGCCAGCAGTTCCGTAGCGGGAACCAGGAATGAGCAGTTCTTC. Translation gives CASSSVAGTRNEQFF.

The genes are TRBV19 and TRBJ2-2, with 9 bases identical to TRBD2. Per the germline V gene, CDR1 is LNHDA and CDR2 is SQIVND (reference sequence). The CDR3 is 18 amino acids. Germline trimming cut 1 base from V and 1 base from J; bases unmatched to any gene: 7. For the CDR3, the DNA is TGTGCCAGTAGTATAGCAGCCTCGACTAGCGGGAACACCGGGGAGCTGTTTTTT. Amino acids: CASSIAASTSGNTGELFF.

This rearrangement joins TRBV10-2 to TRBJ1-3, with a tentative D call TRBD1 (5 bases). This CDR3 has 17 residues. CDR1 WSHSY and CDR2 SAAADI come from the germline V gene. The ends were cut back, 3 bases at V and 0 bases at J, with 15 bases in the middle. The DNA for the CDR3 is TGCGCCAGCAGTGAAGATTTCCGGGACTTCTCTGGAAACACCATATATTTT. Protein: CASSEDFRDFSGNTIYF.

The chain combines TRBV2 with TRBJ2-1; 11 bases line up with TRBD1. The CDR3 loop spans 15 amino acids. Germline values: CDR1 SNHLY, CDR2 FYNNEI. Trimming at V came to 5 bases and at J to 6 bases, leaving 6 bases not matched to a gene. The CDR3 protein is CASSLAGTGGNEQFF. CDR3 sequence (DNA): TGTGCCAGCAGTCTGGCCGGGACAGGGGGCAATGAGCAGTTCTTC.

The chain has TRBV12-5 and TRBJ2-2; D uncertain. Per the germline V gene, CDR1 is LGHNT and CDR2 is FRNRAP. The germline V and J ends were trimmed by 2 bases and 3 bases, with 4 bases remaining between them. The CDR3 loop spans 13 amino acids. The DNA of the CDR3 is TGTGCTAGTGGTTTGTCATACACCGGGGAGCTGTTTTTT. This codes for CASGLSYTGELFF.

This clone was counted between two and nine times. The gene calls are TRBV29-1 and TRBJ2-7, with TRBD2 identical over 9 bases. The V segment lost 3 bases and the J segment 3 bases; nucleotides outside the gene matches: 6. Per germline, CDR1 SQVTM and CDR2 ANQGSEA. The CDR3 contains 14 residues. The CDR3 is CSVEMRGGNYEQYF. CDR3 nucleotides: TGCAGCGTTGAGATGCGGGGGGGCAACTACGAGCAGTACTTC.

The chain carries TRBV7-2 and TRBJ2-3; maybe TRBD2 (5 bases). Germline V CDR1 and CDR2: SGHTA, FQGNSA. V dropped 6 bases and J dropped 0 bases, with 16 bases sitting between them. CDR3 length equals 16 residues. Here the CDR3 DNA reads TGTGCCAGCAGTTTACCGGGATCACGTAGCACAGATACGCAGTATTTT. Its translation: CASSLPGSRSTDTQYF.

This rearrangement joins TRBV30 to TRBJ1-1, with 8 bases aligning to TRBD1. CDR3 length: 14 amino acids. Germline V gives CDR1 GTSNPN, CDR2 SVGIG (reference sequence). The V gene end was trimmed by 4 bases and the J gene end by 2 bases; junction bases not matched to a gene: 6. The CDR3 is CAWTKTGANTEAFF. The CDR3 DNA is TGTGCCTGGACCAAGACAGGGGCAAACACTGAAGCTTTCTTT.

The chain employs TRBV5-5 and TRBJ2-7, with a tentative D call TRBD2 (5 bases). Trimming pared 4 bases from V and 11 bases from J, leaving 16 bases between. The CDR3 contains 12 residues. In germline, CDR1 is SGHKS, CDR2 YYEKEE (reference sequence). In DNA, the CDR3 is TGTGCCAGCAGCCAGGAGACTAACTCAAAGTACTTC. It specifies CASSQETNSKYF.

CDR3 coding DNA: TGTGCCAGCTCACTCGTACAGGGGGATCAGCCCCAGCATTTT. This translates into CASSLVQGDQPQHF. The rearrangement links TRBV18 to TRBJ1-5, with 8 positions matching TRBD1. The CDR3 extends over 14 amino acids. Germline V gives CDR1 KGHSH, CDR2 LQKENI. The V segment lost 4 bases and the J segment 5 bases; nucleotides outside the gene matches: 4.

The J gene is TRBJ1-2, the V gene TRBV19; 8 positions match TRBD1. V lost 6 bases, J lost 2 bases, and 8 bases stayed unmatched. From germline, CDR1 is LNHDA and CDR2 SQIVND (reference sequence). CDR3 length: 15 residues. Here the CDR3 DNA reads TGTGCCAGTAGACCCGGGACAGGCGAAAACTATGGCTACACCTTC. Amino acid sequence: CASRPGTGENYGYTF.

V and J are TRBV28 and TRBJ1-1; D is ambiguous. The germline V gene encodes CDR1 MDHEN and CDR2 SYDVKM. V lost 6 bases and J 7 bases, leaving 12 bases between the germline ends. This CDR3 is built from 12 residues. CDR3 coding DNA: TGTGCCAGCAGCTTACTGGAGGGTGAAGCTTTCTTT. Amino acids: CASSLLEGEAFF.

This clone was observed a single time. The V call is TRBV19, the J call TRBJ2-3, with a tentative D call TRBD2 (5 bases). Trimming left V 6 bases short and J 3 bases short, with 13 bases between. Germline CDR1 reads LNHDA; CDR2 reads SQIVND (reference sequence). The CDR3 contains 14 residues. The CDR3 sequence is CASREDGRTDTQYF. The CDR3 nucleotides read TGTGCCAGTAGGGAGGACGGCCGGACAGATACGCAGTATTTT.

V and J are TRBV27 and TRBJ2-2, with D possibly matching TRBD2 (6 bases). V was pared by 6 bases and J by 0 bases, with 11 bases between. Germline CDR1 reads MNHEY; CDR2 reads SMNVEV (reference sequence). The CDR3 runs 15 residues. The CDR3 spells CASSPWGANTGELFF. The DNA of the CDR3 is TGTGCCAGCAGCCCGTGGGGGGCGAACACCGGGGAGCTGTTTTTT.